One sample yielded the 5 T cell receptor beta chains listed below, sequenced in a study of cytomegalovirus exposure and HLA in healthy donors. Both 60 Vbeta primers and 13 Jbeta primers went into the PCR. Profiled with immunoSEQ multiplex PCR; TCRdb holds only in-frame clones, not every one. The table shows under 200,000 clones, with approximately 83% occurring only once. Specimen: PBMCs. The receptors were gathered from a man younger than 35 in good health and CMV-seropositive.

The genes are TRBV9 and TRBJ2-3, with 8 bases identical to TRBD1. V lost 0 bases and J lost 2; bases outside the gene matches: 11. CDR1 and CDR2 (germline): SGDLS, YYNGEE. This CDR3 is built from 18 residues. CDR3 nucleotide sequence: TGTGCCAGCAGCGTAGATGGTCTGGGACAGGCCTTCACAGATACGCAGTATTTT. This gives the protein CASSVDGLGQAFTDTQYF.

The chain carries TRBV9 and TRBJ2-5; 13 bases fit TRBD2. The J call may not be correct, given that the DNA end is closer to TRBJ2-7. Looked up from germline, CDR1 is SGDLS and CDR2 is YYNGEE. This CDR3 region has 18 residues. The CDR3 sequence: CASSVGLAGDPPTYEQYF. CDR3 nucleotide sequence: TGTGCCAGCAGCGTTGGACTAGCGGGGGATCCCCCAACCTACGAGCAGTACTTC.

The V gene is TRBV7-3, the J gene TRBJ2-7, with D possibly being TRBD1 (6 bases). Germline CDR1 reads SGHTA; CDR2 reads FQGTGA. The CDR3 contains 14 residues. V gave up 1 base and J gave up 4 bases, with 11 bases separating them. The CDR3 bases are TGTGCCAGCAGCTTAAGGCACGGACAGTACGAGCAGTACTTC. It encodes CASSLRHGQYEQYF.

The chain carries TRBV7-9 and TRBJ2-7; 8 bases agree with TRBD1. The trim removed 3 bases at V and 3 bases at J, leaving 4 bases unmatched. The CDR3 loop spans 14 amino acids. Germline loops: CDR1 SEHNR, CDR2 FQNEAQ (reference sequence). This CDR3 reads CASSFEGQVYEQYF. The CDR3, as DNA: TGTGCCAGCAGCTTTGAGGGACAGGTCTACGAGCAGTACTTC.

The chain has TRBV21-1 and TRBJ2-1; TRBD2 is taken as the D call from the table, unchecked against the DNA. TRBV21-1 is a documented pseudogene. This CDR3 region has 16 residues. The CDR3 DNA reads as TGTGCCAGCAGCAATTCGAGCCCGAGCTCCTACAATGAGCAGTTCTTC. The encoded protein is CASSNSSPSSYNEQFF.